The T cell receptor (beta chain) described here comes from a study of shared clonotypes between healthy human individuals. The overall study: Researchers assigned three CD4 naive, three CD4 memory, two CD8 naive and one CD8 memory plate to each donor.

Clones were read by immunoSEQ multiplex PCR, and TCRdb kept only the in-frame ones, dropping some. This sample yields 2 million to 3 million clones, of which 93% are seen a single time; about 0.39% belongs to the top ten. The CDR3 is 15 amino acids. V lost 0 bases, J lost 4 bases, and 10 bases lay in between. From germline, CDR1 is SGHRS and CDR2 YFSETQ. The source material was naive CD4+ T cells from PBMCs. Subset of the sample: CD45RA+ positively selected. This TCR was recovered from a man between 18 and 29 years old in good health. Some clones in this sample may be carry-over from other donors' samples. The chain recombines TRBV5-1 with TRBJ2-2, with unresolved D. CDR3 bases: TGCGCCAGCAGCTTGGATCTAGAACCCACCGGGGAGCTGTTTTTT. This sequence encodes CASSLDLEPTGELFF.